The 11 T cell receptor beta chains below all came from one sample that was sequenced in a study of T cells after yellow fever vaccination. TCRdb analysed the 5' RACE reads with MiXCR anew, one entry per CDR3 protein. The profile covers just under 600,000 distinct CDR3 sequences, with around an eighth appearing a single time and around 15% taken by the ten largest. The sequenced sample was PBMCs, obtained on the day of the yellow fever booster vaccination. Source of these receptors: a man in his thirties or forties who received the YFV17D yellow fever vaccine.

This clonotype has more than one count but fewer than ten. This sequence joins TRBV12-3 or TRBV12-4 and TRBJ2-1; 13 nucleotides align to TRBD2. CDR3 length: 16 amino acids. The junction had 7 bases not matched to a gene; V was cut back by 5 bases and J by 6 bases. The CDR3: CASSVLAGGWANEQFF. CDR3 nucleotides: TGTGCCAGCAGTGTACTAGCGGGAGGGTGGGCCAATGAGCAGTTCTTC.

This clonotype came up a few times. V usage is TRBV5-1 and J usage is TRBJ2-3; D possibly uses TRBD1 or TRBD2 (5 bases each). The V and J ends lost 4 bases and 2 bases respectively, with 14 bases between them. Germline lookup yields CDR1 SGHRS and CDR2 YFSETQ. This CDR3 is built from 15 residues. Here the CDR3 reads CASSPRDRITDTQYF. CDR3 sequence (DNA): TGCGCCAGCAGCCCCCGGGACCGAATCACAGATACGCAGTATTTT. The variable domain in full, with the rest retrieved from reference TRBV5-1 and TRBJ2-3, is KAGVTQTPRYLIKTRGQQVTLSCSPISGHRSVSWYQQTPGQGLQFLFEYFSETQRNKGNFPGRFSGRQFSNSRSEMNVSTLELGDSALYLCASSPRDRITDTQYFGPGTRLTVL.

This clonotype was observed a few times. The rearrangement joins TRBV28 to TRBJ2-1, with 8 bases aligning to TRBD1. V trimming: 6 bases; J trimming: 1 base; junction bases outside the gene matches: 8. Per germline, CDR1 MDHEN and CDR2 SYDVKM. CDR3 length: 16 amino acids. For the CDR3, the DNA is TGTGCCAGCAGCCCCAACGGACAGGGTTCCTACAATGAGCAGTTCTTC. It yields the protein CASSPNGQGSYNEQFF.

Only a few counts were recorded for this clonotype. V is TRBV7-2 and J is TRBJ2-2; either TRBD1 or TRBD2 may supply D (5 bases each). Germline CDR1 is SGHTA and CDR2 is FQGNSA. The CDR3 is 15 residues long. V lost 3 bases and J lost 4, with 12 bases in between. The CDR3 spells CASSFRGAGTGELFF. In nucleotides, the CDR3 is TGTGCCAGCAGCTTCCGTGGGGCGGGCACCGGGGAGCTGTTTTTT.

This clonotype was seen at least ten times. The genes are TRBV20-1 and TRBJ2-2; D call uncertain. CDR3 length: 15 amino acids. Germline CDR1 is DFQATT and CDR2 is SNEGSKA (reference sequence). Trimming took 5 bases from V and 0 from J, leaving 13 bases between them. The DNA of the CDR3 is TGCAGTGCTGCCCCAGGCAACGCGAACACCGGGGAGCTGTTTTTT. Translated: CSAAPGNANTGELFF.

There are a few counts of this clonotype. CDR3 coding DNA: TGCAGTGCTACCTACTCCGGGAGGGGCTACACCTTC. Translation: CSATYSGRGYTF. The chain links TRBV20-1 to TRBJ1-2, with no clear D. Trimming left V 4 bases short and J 8 bases short, with 14 bases between. The V gene's germline CDR1 is DFQATT and CDR2 SNEGSKA (reference sequence). The CDR3 has 12 amino acids.

This chain links TRBV7-8 with TRBJ2-2; a possible D gene is TRBD2 (5 bases). CDR1 and CDR2 from the germline V gene are SGHVS and FQNEAQ. This CDR3 is built from 15 residues. V was pared by 2 bases and J by 1 base, with 8 bases between. The CDR3 spells CASSLKLGNTGELFF. The CDR3 DNA sequence: TGTGCCAGCAGCTTAAAACTAGGGAACACCGGGGAGCTGTTTTTT.

This clonotype was seen more than once but under ten times. The rearrangement uses TRBV7-3 and TRBJ2-1, with 8 bases lining up with TRBD2. This CDR3 has 17 residues. The J segment lost 5 bases and the V segment lost 5 bases, leaving 14 bases of the junction unmatched. From germline, CDR1 is SGHTA and CDR2 FQGTGA. This chain's CDR3 is CASSPGTGSGKNNEQFF. CDR3 DNA sequence: TGTGCCAGCAGCCCAGGAACGGGTAGCGGGAAGAACAATGAGCAGTTCTTC.

The chain has TRBV30 and TRBJ2-3; no firm D call. V was cut by 5 bases and J by 11 bases, with 20 bases left in between. The length of the CDR3 is 13 residues. Germline loops: CDR1 GTSNPN, CDR2 SVGIG (reference sequence). The CDR3 protein is CAWGLPSSSGQYF. The CDR3 nucleotides are TGTGCCTGGGGGCTGCCGAGTTCCAGTGGGCAGTATTTT.

V usage is TRBV10-2 and J usage is TRBJ2-1; TRBD2 might be the D (6 bases). This CDR3 contains 14 residues. Germline CDR1 WSHSY, CDR2 SAAADI. The V end was cut by 7 bases, the J end by 4 bases, with 14 bases between. The CDR3 DNA is TGCGCCAGCACCTTGGGACTGGATTACAATGAGCAGTTCTTC. It yields the protein CASTLGLDYNEQFF.

The V gene is TRBV29-1, the J gene TRBJ1-1, with 9 bases aligning to TRBD1. Germline CDR1 is SQVTM and CDR2 is ANQGSEA. There are 14 residues in the CDR3. V dropped 4 bases and J dropped 2; count of bases not matched to a gene: 5. The CDR3 loop is CSVGPGQGNTEAFF. The CDR3 nucleotides are TGCAGCGTTGGACCGGGACAGGGCAACACTGAAGCTTTCTTT.